Sequencing of this TCR beta chain was carried out in a study of Ad26.COV2.S vaccination and SARS-CoV-2 variants (dated by TCRdb to about 2021). A note on the overall study: Sequencing of the TCRbeta repertoire served to evaluate the specificity and breadth of SARS-CoV-2-reactive T cell receptors following Ad26.COV2.S vaccination. A total of around 32 samples were included in the TCR-sequenced set, comprising roughly 20 Ad26.COV2.S vaccine recipients, 5 placebo recipients and 8 SARS-CoV-2 convalescent individuals.

The CDR3, cysteine through phenylalanine, is 11 amino acids long. Only the CDR3 part of the read is kept: 33 bases, read in frame from the first base. At the junction V is shortened by 0 bases and J by 14 bases, with 13 bases in between. For CDR1 and CDR2, the germline V gene (reference sequence) lists GTSNPN and SVGIG. What the work shows at the level of the full study, not this receptor alone: The authors noted that total T cell responses may have been underestimated by the TCR breadth and depth analyses. After vaccination, spike-specific CD8+ and CD4+ T cell responses were reported to show substantial breadth. Compared with placebo recipients, Ad26.COV2.S recipients showed higher spike-specific TCR breadth (P = 0.0014). Comparable non-spike TCR breadth was observed between vaccine and placebo recipients, consistent with only spike being contained in the vaccine.

This specimen's time point label, per the study, means: individuals recovered from natural SARS-CoV-2 infection. TCRbeta CDR3 regions were sequenced with the immunoSEQ Assay. After extraction, genomic DNA underwent amplification by bias-controlled multiplex PCR, followed by high-throughput sequencing. Regarding the original processing steps: To quantify the absolute abundance of each unique TCRbeta CDR3 region, sequences were collapsed and filtered. T cell fraction was estimated by normalizing TCRbeta template counts to usable DNA, with usable DNA measured through amplification of reference genes found in all nucleated cells. Repertoire TCRs were annotated as SARS-CoV-2-specific when V gene, CDR3 amino acid sequence and J gene were exactly matched to a known reactive TCR set. The reference SARS-CoV-2 TCR set came from MIRA and was filtered for enrichment in COVID-19-positive ImmuneCODE repertoires, removing public or cross-reactive TCRs. Using the MIRA antigens, annotated TCRs were further analysed by specific ORF or by position within an ORF. Depth was the summed frequency of annotated unique rearrangements, while breadth was defined as annotated unique rearrangements over total unique productive rearrangements. TCR breadth was compared between groups using two-sided Wilcoxon rank-sum tests. In TCRdb, the immuneACCESS table is reduced to in-frame sequences with V and J assigned. These tables do not hold every clone; where another copy was compared, an unresolved V gene accounts for under half, and the others remain unexplained. From that table come the V and J calls and clone size; the DNA was used to work out D and trimming. The sample table shows approximately 150,000 clones, and 70% to 90% are seen once. The biggest ten clones account for 5% of the sample.

With regard to this clone: The antigen this receptor binds is unknown. No base-level quality is on record; no much larger clone is a single base apart.

This clonotype was obtained from a human donor who had recovered from COVID-19. The receptor chain draws on TRBV30 and TRBJ2-5, with the D gene uncertain. Source: peripheral blood, taken after recovery from COVID-19. The CDR3 loop reads CAWSVLSGHYF. The DNA is TGTGCCTGGAGTGTACTGTCGGGCCACTACTTC.